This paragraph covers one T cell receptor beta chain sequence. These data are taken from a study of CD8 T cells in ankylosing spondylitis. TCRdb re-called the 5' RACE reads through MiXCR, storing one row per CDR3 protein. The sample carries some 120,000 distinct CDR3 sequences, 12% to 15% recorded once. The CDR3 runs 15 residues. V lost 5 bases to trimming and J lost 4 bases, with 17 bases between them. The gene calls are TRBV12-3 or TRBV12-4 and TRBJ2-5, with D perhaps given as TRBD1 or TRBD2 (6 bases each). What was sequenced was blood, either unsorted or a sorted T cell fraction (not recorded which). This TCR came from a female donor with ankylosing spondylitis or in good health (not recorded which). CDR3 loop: CASSPGTRAGETQYF. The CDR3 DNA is TGTGCCAGCAGTCCCGGGACACGAGCGGGAGAGACCCAGTACTTC.